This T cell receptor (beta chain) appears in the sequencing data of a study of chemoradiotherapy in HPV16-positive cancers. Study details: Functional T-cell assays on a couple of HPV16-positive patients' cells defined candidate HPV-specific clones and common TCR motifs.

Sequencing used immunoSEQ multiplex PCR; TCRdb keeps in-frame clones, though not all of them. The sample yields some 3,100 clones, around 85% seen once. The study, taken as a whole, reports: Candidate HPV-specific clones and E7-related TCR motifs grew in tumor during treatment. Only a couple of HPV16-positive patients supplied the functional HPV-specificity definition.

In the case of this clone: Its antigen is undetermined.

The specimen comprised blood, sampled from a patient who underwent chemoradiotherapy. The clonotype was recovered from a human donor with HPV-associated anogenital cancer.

The CDR3 bases are TGTGCCTGTTCCCCAGGTTCCGAGCAGTACTTC. It yields the protein CACSPGSEQYF. The chain employs TRBV30 and TRBJ2-7; D gene uncertain. The germline V gene has CDR1 GTSNPN and CDR2 SVGIG (reference sequence). V lost 6 bases to trimming and J lost 6 bases, with 12 bases between them. The CDR3 covers 11 residues.